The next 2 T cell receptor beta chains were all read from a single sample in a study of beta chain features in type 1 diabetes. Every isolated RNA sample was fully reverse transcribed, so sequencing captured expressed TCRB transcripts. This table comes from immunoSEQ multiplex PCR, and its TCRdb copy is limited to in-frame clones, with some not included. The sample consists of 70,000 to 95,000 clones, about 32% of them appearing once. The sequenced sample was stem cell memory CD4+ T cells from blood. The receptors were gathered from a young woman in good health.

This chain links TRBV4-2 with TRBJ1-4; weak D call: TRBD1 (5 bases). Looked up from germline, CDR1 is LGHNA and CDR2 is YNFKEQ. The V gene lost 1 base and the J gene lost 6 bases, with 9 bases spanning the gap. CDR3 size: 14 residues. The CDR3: CASSQGQGDEKLFF. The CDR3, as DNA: TGTGCCAGCAGCCAAGGCCAGGGCGATGAAAAACTGTTTTTT.

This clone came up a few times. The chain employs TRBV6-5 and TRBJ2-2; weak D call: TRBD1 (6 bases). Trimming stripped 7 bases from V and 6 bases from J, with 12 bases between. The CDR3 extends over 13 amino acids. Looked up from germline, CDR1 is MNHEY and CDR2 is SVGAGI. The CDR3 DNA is TGTGCCAGCACCTTCACAGGGTCCGGGGAGCTGTTTTTT. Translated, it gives CASTFTGSGELFF.